This TCR beta chain emerged from a study of blood T cell repertoires in COVID-19. Study information: From the United States, Italy and Spain came samples of acute and convalescent COVID-19.

Seattle patients were enrolled during active infection and followed longitudinally. CDR1 and CDR2 from the germline V gene are SGHAT and FQNNGV. The CDR3 consists of 15 residues. V was cut by 0 bases and J by 8 bases, with 13 bases left in between. Original handling: Amplifying reference gene primers gave estimates of nucleated cell counts. TCRdb's table, derived via immunoSEQ multiplex PCR, lists solely in-frame clones and lacks some. That table is the source of V, J and clone size, and D and trimming were worked out from the DNA. The sample holds some 300,000 clones, approximately 86% seen once. The chain couples TRBV11-2 to TRBJ1-4; D possibly corresponds to TRBD1 (5 bases). The receptor was isolated from a woman in her 70s with COVID-19, enrolled during active disease. The sequenced sample was peripheral blood. The CDR3 is CASSLERGFKEKLFF. CDR3 in DNA: TGTGCCAGCAGCTTAGAAAGGGGTTTCAAGGAAAAACTGTTTTTT.